These 16 T cell receptor beta chains came from one sample sequenced in a study of blood T cell repertoires in COVID-19 (dated by TCRdb to 2019 to 2021). Library prep was done by the immunoSEQ multiplex PCR assay. TCRdb provides this immuneACCESS table in a form limited to in-frame rearrangements. Some clones are lacking; in checked studies, under half of them reflect an unresolved V gene, and why the rest are absent is not known. The sample table lists 200,000 to 300,000 clones, about 90% of them with a count of one. Under 3% of the sample is taken by the ten largest. The sample consisted of peripheral blood. Receptors were obtained from a person aged 18-29 years with COVID-19, enrolled during active disease.

This chain links TRBV27 with TRBJ2-5; the D is unclear. The CDR3 has 9 amino acids. Germline V lookup: CDR1 MNHEY, CDR2 SMNVEV (reference sequence). Trimming removed 7 bases at V and 7 bases at J, with 4 bases between. CDR3 in DNA: TGTGCCAGCATCGGGACCCAGTACTTC. It yields the protein CASIGTQYF.

The chain employs TRBV15 and TRBJ2-5; D is possibly TRBD1 (6 bases). Germline V gives CDR1 LNHNV, CDR2 YYDKDF (reference sequence). This CDR3 comprises 17 residues. V gave up 4 bases and J gave up 0 bases, with 18 bases separating them. The CDR3 bases are TGTGCCACCAGCACTCAGGGGATCCGTGGGTACCAAGAGACCCAGTACTTC. Translating it yields CATSTQGIRGYQETQYF. Complete variable domain (other parts from reference TRBV15 and TRBJ2-5): DAMVIQNPRYQVTQFGKPVTLSCSQTLNHNVMYWYQQKSSQAPKLLFHYYDKDFNNEADTPDNFQSRRPNTSFCFLDIRSPGLGDTAMYLCATSTQGIRGYQETQYFGPGTRLLVL.

The chain employs TRBV29-1 and TRBJ2-3; 15 bases are a match to TRBD2. The germline V gene encodes CDR1 SQVTM and CDR2 ANQGSEA. The junction had 8 bases not matched to a gene; V was cut back by 6 bases and J by 1 base. CDR3 length: 17 residues. In nucleotides, the CDR3 is TGCAGCGTGCCTCGGACTAGCGGGAGGGCCGGCACAGATACGCAGTATTTT. Protein sequence: CSVPRTSGRAGTDTQYF.

The chain is built from TRBV11-2 and TRBJ2-7; 7 bases are shared with TRBD2. Germline CDR1 reads SGHAT; CDR2 reads FQNNGV. V was pared by 3 bases and J by 2 bases, with 10 bases of the junction left unmatched. The length of the CDR3 is 16 residues. The CDR3 region has the DNA TGTGCCAGCAGCTTTTATCCTAGCGGTTCAACCTACGAGCAGTACTTC. Its protein product is CASSFYPSGSTYEQYF.

The chain carries TRBV27 and TRBJ2-5; TRBD2 aligns across 11 bases. The CDR3 is 18 residues long. Looked up from germline, CDR1 is MNHEY and CDR2 is SMNVEV (reference sequence). Losses at the gene ends were 1 base for V and 5 bases for J; bases not matched to a gene: 12. The CDR3 protein is CASSLLPRASGRPETQYF. The DNA for the CDR3 is TGTGCCAGCAGTTTATTGCCCCGGGCTAGCGGGAGGCCGGAGACCCAGTACTTC.

The chain couples TRBV19 to TRBJ2-1, with D possibly being TRBD2 (5 bases). CDR3 size: 15 residues. The V gene lost 3 bases and the J gene lost 3 bases, with 12 bases spanning the gap. Germline loops: CDR1 LNHDA, CDR2 SQIVND (reference sequence). The CDR3 is CASSILSGYYNEQFF. DNA for the CDR3: TGTGCCAGTAGTATTTTAAGCGGTTACTACAATGAGCAGTTCTTC.

The chain recombines TRBV12-3 or TRBV12-4 with TRBJ1-5; 7 bases are shared with TRBD1. V shed 6 bases and J 4 bases; nucleotides not matched to a gene: 3. This CDR3 has 13 residues. CDR3 in amino acids: CASSQTGNQPQHF. The CDR3 bases are TGTGCCAGCAGCCAGACAGGGAATCAGCCCCAGCATTTT.

The rearrangement links TRBV6-5 to TRBJ2-7; tentative D call: TRBD2 (5 bases). The germline V gene has CDR1 MNHEY and CDR2 SVGAGI. Trimming removed 8 bases at V and 1 base at J, with 15 bases between. CDR3 size: 14 residues. The CDR3 loop is CASSGGTYSYEQYF. CDR3 in DNA: TGTGCCAGCTCTGGAGGCACCTATTCCTACGAGCAGTACTTC.

The J gene is TRBJ2-1, the V gene TRBV9; D may be TRBD2 (7 bases). The V gene lost 3 bases and the J gene lost 7 bases, with 23 bases spanning the gap. This CDR3 region has 17 residues. CDR1 and CDR2 (germline): SGDLS, YYNGEE. CDR3 bases: TGTGCCAGCAGCGCCACCTCGCGGGGGCATGATAAGAATGAGCAGTTCTTC. Protein sequence: CASSATSRGHDKNEQFF.

This chain uses TRBV29-1 with TRBJ1-2, with 8 bases identical to TRBD1. V shed 7 bases, J shed 3 bases, and the junction held 4 bases outside the gene matches. The germline V gene encodes CDR1 SQVTM and CDR2 ANQGSEA. The CDR3 covers 12 residues. In DNA, the CDR3 is TGCAGCGCAGGACAGGGTGACTATGGCTACACCTTC. Its protein is CSAGQGDYGYTF.

J is TRBJ1-2 and V is TRBV30, with 7 bases that match TRBD1. CDR3 length equals 12 residues. Germline lookup yields CDR1 GTSNPN and CDR2 SVGIG (reference sequence). V was clipped by 4 bases and J by 2 bases; unmatched bases: 1. The CDR3 sequence is CAWKGANYGYTF. The CDR3 nucleotides read TGTGCCTGGAAGGGGGCCAACTATGGCTACACCTTC.

J is TRBJ1-3 and V is TRBV7-9, with D hard to call. The CDR3 is made up of 14 amino acids. Germline V gene data show CDR1 as SEHNR and CDR2 as FQNEAQ (reference sequence). Trimming stripped 7 bases from V and 0 bases from J, with 10 bases between. This CDR3 is CASMRPSSGNTIYF. CDR3 nucleotide sequence: TGTGCCAGCATGCGCCCGAGCTCTGGAAACACCATATATTTT.

The chain recombines TRBV28 with TRBJ2-1; TRBD2 is a possible D gene (5 bases). The length of the CDR3 is 15 residues. Deletions cut 6 bases from V and 0 bases from J, with 12 bases between. The germline CDR1 and CDR2 sequences are MDHEN and SYDVKM. CDR3 nucleotides: TGTGCCAGCAGACCCAGAGGGAGCTCCTACAATGAGCAGTTCTTC. As protein: CASRPRGSSYNEQFF.

This clone came up a few times. This chain joins TRBV6-5 and TRBJ1-5; maybe TRBD1 (6 bases). This CDR3 contains 15 residues. Trimming pared 7 bases from V and 7 bases from J, leaving 20 bases between. Germline CDR1 reads MNHEY; CDR2 reads SVGAGI. In nucleotides, the CDR3 is TGTGCCAGCACCGAATCTAATACAGGGCCCCAGCCCCAGCATTTT. This gives the protein CASTESNTGPQPQHF.

The chain employs TRBV12-3 or TRBV12-4 and TRBJ1-1; no clear D gene. CDR3 length: 13 amino acids. V dropped 0 bases and J dropped 6 bases, with 8 bases sitting between them. This CDR3 reads CASSLARVAEAFF. The CDR3 bases are TGTGCCAGCAGTTTAGCGCGGGTGGCTGAAGCTTTCTTT.

As to this clone: A junction boundary mismatches the germline segment, possibly from a read error. The chain joins TRBV29-1 to TRBJ1-1; TRBD1 matches 8 bases. Per germline, CDR1 SQVTM and CDR2 ANQGSEA. The CDR3 extends over 15 amino acids. CDR3 in amino acids: CSVEDRGLMNTEAFF. The CDR3, as DNA: TGCAGCGTCGAAGACAGGGGATTGATGAACACTGAAGCTTTCTTT.